The next 18 T cell receptor beta chains were all read from a single sample in a study of metastatic and nonmetastatic thyroid tumors (dated by TCRdb to 2018 to 2021). Before undergoing thyroid surgery, none of the patients had been given any kind of treatment. Library generation was performed with PCR. TCRdb names Illumina HiSeq 4000 as the instrument used. TCRdb trimmed the raw reads at Q25, called clones with MiXCR and kept productive beta chains. Within this sample are roughly 30,000 clones, with about 20% of them counted one time only. The ten largest make up 8% of the sample. Sequencing used blood. Receptors were obtained from a female donor with papillary thyroid cancer or a benign thyroid nodule (not recorded which). Some clones in this sample may be carry-over from other donors' samples.

This clone showed up many times. This chain uses TRBV10-3 with TRBJ1-4, with D maybe TRBD1 (5 bases). The germline CDR1 and CDR2 sequences are ENHRY and SYGVKD. With 10 bases removed from V and 0 bases from J, the gap between germline ends came to 15 bases. The CDR3 loop spans 15 amino acids. The CDR3 sequence is CATSSTDATNEKLFF. Here the CDR3 DNA reads TGTGCCACCTCCTCGACAGACGCAACTAATGAAAAACTGTTTTTT.

This clone was seen many times. The gene calls are TRBV2 and TRBJ2-3, with D possibly TRBD2 on 6 matching bases. CDR3 size: 14 residues. In germline, CDR1 is SNHLY, CDR2 FYNNEI. The V gene lost 4 bases and the J gene lost 5 bases, with 13 bases spanning the gap. The CDR3 spells CASSAGGWGDTQYF. In DNA, the CDR3 is TGTGCCAGCAGTGCTGGGGGGTGGGGAGATACGCAGTATTTT.

This clone showed up many times. The rearrangement uses TRBV5-8 and TRBJ1-4; the match to TRBD1 covers 9 bases. This CDR3 comprises 14 residues. CDR1 SGHTS and CDR2 YDEGEE come from the germline V gene. V dropped 4 bases and J dropped 7; count of bases not matched to a gene: 5. The chain's CDR3 is CASSLDRGSEKLFF. In DNA, the CDR3 is TGTGCCAGCAGCCTCGACAGGGGGAGTGAAAAACTGTTTTTT. Filled out from reference TRBV5-8 and TRBJ1-4, the complete variable domain reads EAGVTQSPTHLIKTRGQQATLRCSPISGHTSVYWYQQALGLGLQFLLWYDEGEERNRGNFPPRFSGRQFPNYSSELNVNALELEDSALYLCASSLDRGSEKLFFGSGTQLSVL.

In this sample, this clone turned up many times. A single base separates this from a much larger clone, so it may be a read error. This sample includes further DNA sequences coding for the same CDR3. The chain has TRBV6-1 and TRBJ2-7; TRBD2 matches at 9 bases. With 6 bases clipped from V and 7 bases from J, the junction kept 13 bases outside the gene matches. CDR1 MNHNS and CDR2 SASEGT come from the germline V gene. The CDR3 contains 15 residues. In DNA form, the CDR3 reads TGTGCCAGCAGACGCGAGGGGACTAGCAGTTATGAGCAGTACTTC. Amino acid sequence: CASRREGTSSYEQYF.

The chain employs TRBV2 and TRBJ2-3, with 8 bases matching TRBD2. The germline V gene has CDR1 SNHLY and CDR2 FYNNEI. V lost 4 bases and J lost 7; bases outside the gene matches: 4. The CDR3 totals 13 residues. The CDR3 loop reads CASSVSGSNTQYF. The DNA for the CDR3 is TGTGCCAGCAGTGTGAGCGGGAGCAATACGCAGTATTTT.

This clone was recorded many times. The J gene is TRBJ1-1, the V gene TRBV28; the D gene is possibly TRBD1 (6 bases). The CDR3 runs 14 residues. Germline values: CDR1 MDHEN, CDR2 SYDVKM. V lost 4 bases and J lost 2, with 11 bases in between. This CDR3 reads CASSSWTVNTEAFF. The CDR3 bases are TGTGCCAGCAGTTCGTGGACAGTAAACACTGAAGCTTTCTTT.

Ten or more counts support this clone. Being one base from a much bigger clone, this may be a read error. Other DNA sequences of this sample code for an identical CDR3. The chain joins TRBV10-3 to TRBJ2-1; D perhaps matches TRBD2 (6 bases). Germline V gene lookup returns CDR1 ENHRY and CDR2 SYGVKD. The CDR3 is 15 residues long. The CDR3 nucleotides read TGTGCCATCAGTGAGTCAGGACTCGGAGGGAATGAGCAGTTCTTT. This codes for CAISESGLGGNEQFF.

The V call is TRBV24-1, the J call TRBJ2-5; 7 bases agree with TRBD2. Germline V gene data show CDR1 as KGHDR and CDR2 as SFDVKD. CDR3 length equals 15 residues. Trimming cost V 4 bases and J 5 bases; bases outside gene matches: 9. CDR3 coding DNA: TGTGCCACCAGTGACCCTCGGGAGGTCCCGGAGACCCAGTACTTC. Translating it yields CATSDPREVPETQYF.

The chain has TRBV6-1 and TRBJ1-2; D gene uncertain. This CDR3 is 16 amino acids long. From germline, CDR1 is MNHNS and CDR2 SASEGT. V was shortened by 5 bases and J by 2 bases, with 18 bases between the two germline ends. CDR3 amino acids: CASSSYRSRENYGYTF. Here the CDR3 DNA reads TGTGCCAGCAGTTCTTATCGGTCCAGAGAGAACTATGGCTACACCTTC.

This chain connects TRBV11-2 to TRBJ2-2; D uncertain. The CDR3 consists of 15 residues. CDR1 and CDR2 (germline): SGHAT, FQNNGV. The germline V and J ends were trimmed by 0 bases and 6 bases, with 11 bases remaining between them. The CDR3 bases are TGTGCCAGCAGCTTAGAACCCCTCAAGGCCGGGGAGCTGTTTTTT. It yields the protein CASSLEPLKAGELFF. The full variable domain, in which reference TRBV11-2 and TRBJ2-2 provide the parts outside the CDR3, is EAGVAQSPRYKIIEKRQSVAFWCNPISGHATLYWYQQILGQGPKLLIQFQNNGVVDDSQLPKDRFSAERLKGVDSTLKIQPAKLEDSAVYLCASSLEPLKAGELFFGEGSRLTVL.

The chain joins TRBV3-1 to TRBJ2-6; 11 nucleotides align to TRBD1. Germline CDR1 LGHDT, CDR2 YNNKEL (reference sequence). J lost 4 bases, V lost 7 bases, and 15 bases had no gene match. The CDR3 runs to 19 residues. The CDR3 DNA reads TGTGCCAGCACCCCAGGGTGGACAGGGGGCCAAGAAGGGGCCAACGTCCTGACTTTC. Protein product: CASTPGWTGGQEGANVLTF. Full variable domain (rest looked up from reference TRBV3-1 and TRBJ2-6): DTAVSQTPKYLVTQMGNDKSIKCEQNLGHDTMYWYKQDSKKFLKIMFSYNNKELIINETVPNRFSPKSPDKAHLNLHINSLELGDSAVYFCASTPGWTGGQEGANVLTFGAGSRLTVL.

Many counts were recorded for this clone. V usage is TRBV28 and J usage is TRBJ1-1; no clear D. V dropped 3 bases and J dropped 6 bases, with 14 bases sitting between them. Germline CDR1 is MDHEN and CDR2 is SYDVKM. This CDR3 region has 14 residues. The CDR3 spells CASSFGIKVAEAFF. In DNA, the CDR3 is TGTGCCAGCAGTTTTGGGATTAAGGTGGCTGAAGCTTTCTTT.

This clone was observed many times. The chain links TRBV28 to TRBJ2-1, with D hard to call. Per the germline V gene, CDR1 is MDHEN and CDR2 is SYDVKM. This CDR3 has 13 amino acids. Trimming took 1 base from V and 4 from J, leaving 5 bases between them. The CDR3 loop reads CASSLLRYNEQFF. The CDR3 region has the DNA TGTGCCAGCAGTTTATTAAGGTACAATGAGCAGTTCTTC.

This clone was recorded at least ten times. V usage is TRBV7-6 and J usage is TRBJ2-2; TRBD2 aligns across 7 bases. The V gene end was trimmed by 3 bases and the J gene end by 2 bases; junction bases not matched to a gene: 9. The CDR3 is made up of 17 amino acids. Germline values: CDR1 SGHVS, CDR2 FNYEAQ. The DNA for the CDR3 is TGTGCCAGCAGCTTGGCTCTAGCGGAACAAAACACCGGGGAGCTGTTTTTT. It codes for CASSLALAEQNTGELFF.

This clone was detected many times. The chain combines TRBV7-8 with TRBJ2-3; 8 bases map to TRBD1. With V trimmed by 5 bases and J by 5 bases, 18 bases remained unmatched. This CDR3 is built from 18 residues. Germline V gives CDR1 SGHVS, CDR2 FQNEAQ. The CDR3 nucleotides are TGTGCCAGCAGCAAGACGAACAGGGGGGCGGCCCAAGGAGATACGCAGTATTTT. Translating gives CASSKTNRGAAQGDTQYF. The whole variable domain, remainder taken from reference TRBV7-8 and TRBJ2-3, is GAGVSQSPRYKVAKRGQDVALRCDPISGHVSLFWYQQALGQGPEFLTYFQNEAQLDKSGLPSDRFFAERPEGSVSTLKIQRTQQEDSAVYLCASSKTNRGAAQGDTQYFGPGTRLTVL.

This clone has only a few counts. V gene TRBV6-1 combines with J gene TRBJ1-2; 10 bases line up with TRBD1. The germline gives CDR1 MNHNS, CDR2 SASEGT. Trimming took 5 bases from V and 4 from J; bases not matched to a gene: 13. CDR3 size: 17 residues. The CDR3 here is CASSNGTGARASYGYTF. The CDR3 DNA is TGTGCCAGCAGTAATGGGACAGGGGCTCGTGCTAGCTATGGCTACACCTTC.

The chain joins TRBV20-1 to TRBJ2-7; 13 nucleotides match TRBD2. The length of the CDR3 is 15 residues. Germline CDR1 reads DFQATT; CDR2 reads SNEGSKA (reference sequence). The V and J ends lost 6 bases and 4 bases, in that order; junction bases with no gene match: 9. CDR3 nucleotide sequence: TGCAGTGCAGATGGGACTAGCGGGAAGAATTACGAGCAGTACTTC. Translation: CSADGTSGKNYEQYF.

This clone was counted at least ten times. The genes are TRBV4-2 and TRBJ2-1, with a tentative D call TRBD2 (5 bases). Germline V CDR1 and CDR2: LGHNA, YNFKEQ. This CDR3 has 16 amino acids. The V gene lost 0 bases and the J gene lost 2 bases, with 11 bases spanning the gap. CDR3 loop: CASSQEIAPPYNEQFF. The CDR3 DNA is TGTGCCAGCAGCCAAGAAATAGCGCCCCCCTACAATGAGCAGTTCTTC.